The source of this T cell receptor beta chain is a study of graft-versus-host responses after intestinal transplantation. To note about this clone: Antigen specificity is unknown. Other DNA sequences in the sample encode the same CDR3.

Germline V gene lookup returns CDR1 MNHEY and CDR2 SMNVEV (reference sequence). This CDR3 has 13 amino acids. The ends were cut back, 3 bases at V and 3 bases at J, with 9 bases in the middle. Some clones are missing from TCRdb's copy, which holds only in-frame ones; the method was immunoSEQ multiplex PCR. The data contain 65,000 to 90,000 clones, about 89% of them singletons. Study results and caveats: Among circulating GvH clones, peak levels were associated with early post-transplant declines in HvG clones.

The genes are TRBV27 and TRBJ2-7, with a possible D match to TRBD1 (5 bases). The sequenced sample was unstimulated CD8+ T cells sorted from spleen or lymph node cells, obtained before intestinal transplant. The source is a human donor who received an intestinal transplant. DNA for the CDR3: TGTGCCAGCAGTTTTGGGCAGGGCTACGAGCAGTACTTC. Its translation: CASSFGQGYEQYF.